The sequence of this T cell receptor (beta chain) was determined in a study of cytomegalovirus exposure and HLA in healthy donors. The primer mix had 60 Vbeta and 13 Jbeta primers. Clones were sequenced by immunoSEQ multiplex PCR, and TCRdb holds only the in-frame ones, with some missing. The sample lists about 100,000 clones, approximately 76% seen once, with 15% to 20% in the top ten. Study-wide findings and caveats: Fewer N-insertions than the approximately 700-donor mean were reportedly shown by an Asian-associated ancestry cluster in a later analysis. It emerged from a later analysis that several of the most significant clusters appeared to be linked to common viral pathogens.

A note on this clone: No antigen is known for it.

Trimming cost V 8 bases and J 1 base; bases outside gene matches: 10. The V gene's germline CDR1 is SQVTM and CDR2 ANQGSEA. The CDR3 length is 15 residues. The J gene is TRBJ2-1, the V gene TRBV29-1; 8 bases fit TRBD1. The sequencing sample was made of PBMCs. The sequence came from a woman in her sixties in good health and CMV-seropositive. CDR3 sequence (DNA): TGCAGCCTAAGGACAGGGTCACGATCCTACAATGAGCAGTTCTTC. Residues: CSLRTGSRSYNEQFF.